This TCR beta chain was documented in a study of CD8+ T cells in alopecia areata. V lost 4 bases to trimming and J lost 1 base, with 4 bases between them. Looked up from germline, CDR1 is SEHNR and CDR2 is FQNEAQ (reference sequence). CDR3 length: 12 residues. Once RNA had been extracted, it was reverse transcribed into cDNA to act as the sequencing template. Generated by immunoSEQ multiplex PCR, the TCRdb table keeps only in-frame clones and is missing some. The sample records more than 200,000 clones, more than 55% being singletons. This clone was seen once. Treatment here: oral pan-JAK inhibitor, 5-10 mg twice daily.

The receptor's source is a human donor with alopecia areata. V is TRBV7-9 and J is TRBJ1-1; no definite D call. The sequences come from CD4+ T cells sorted from blood, collected at approximately week 42, from a patient treated with tofacitinib. CDR3 nucleotide sequence: TGTGCCAGCAGCTATACGAACACTGAAGCTTTCTTT. It yields the protein CASSYTNTEAFF.